This TCR beta chain was sequenced for a study of neurological immune-mediated disorders. Findings and caveats of the study: Phylogenetically, 18 of 34 multiple sclerosis patients' repertoires fell into one related-CDR3 cluster, a possible signature.

The cDNA was synthesized by 5'RACE incorporating 10-nucleotide random UMIs. Each CDR3 protein is one row after TCRdb ran MiXCR on the 5' RACE reads. The sample includes 50,000 to 60,000 distinct CDR3 sequences, around 3.8% seen only once; the top ten take roughly 2%. To note about this clonotype: Its antigen is as yet unknown.

Sorted libraries drew on under 1.3 million CD4+ or CD8+ T cells. CDR3 size: 15 residues. Germline V lookup: CDR1 SGHRS, CDR2 YFSETQ. J was trimmed by 4 bases and V by 4 bases; bases with no gene match: 7. Sequencing used CD4+ T cells from blood. This chain connects TRBV5-1 to TRBJ2-3; 9 bases align to TRBD2. The clonotype originates from a woman aged 40 to 50 with multiple sclerosis. This CDR3 reads CASSPLAGGSDTQYF. CDR3 DNA: TGCGCCAGCAGCCCTTTGGCGGGGGGGTCAGATACGCAGTATTTT.